The T cell receptor beta chain described here comes from a study of T cell changes during pregnancy in multiple sclerosis. Clones were sequenced by immunoSEQ multiplex PCR, and TCRdb holds only the in-frame ones, with some missing. Among tens of thousands of clones, approximately 92% were seen once, and the ten largest hold approximately 2.2%. CDR3 length: 15 residues. Germline lookup yields CDR1 MNHNS and CDR2 SASEGT. J lost 5 bases, V lost 5 bases, and 9 bases had no gene match. The specimen was peripheral blood, collected after pregnancy. This rearrangement joins TRBV6-1 to TRBJ1-2; TRBD1 aligns across 9 bases. This receptor was obtained from a female donor with multiple sclerosis, enrolled in a pregnancy study. The CDR3 sequence is CASSPGGQGRYGYTF. In DNA, the CDR3 is TGTGCCAGCAGTCCCGGAGGACAGGGGAGATATGGCTACACCTTC.